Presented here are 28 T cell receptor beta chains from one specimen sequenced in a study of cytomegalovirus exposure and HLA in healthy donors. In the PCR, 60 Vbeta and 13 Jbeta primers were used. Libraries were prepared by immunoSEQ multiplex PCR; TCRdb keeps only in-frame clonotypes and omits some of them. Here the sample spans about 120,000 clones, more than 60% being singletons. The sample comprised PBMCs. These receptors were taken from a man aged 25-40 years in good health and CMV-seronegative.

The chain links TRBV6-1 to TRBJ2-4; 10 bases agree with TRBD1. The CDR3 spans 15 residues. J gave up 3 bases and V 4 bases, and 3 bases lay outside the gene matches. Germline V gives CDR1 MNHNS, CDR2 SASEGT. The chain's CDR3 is CASSGQGAGKNIQYF. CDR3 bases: TGTGCCAGCAGTGGACAGGGGGCAGGCAAAAACATTCAGTACTTC.

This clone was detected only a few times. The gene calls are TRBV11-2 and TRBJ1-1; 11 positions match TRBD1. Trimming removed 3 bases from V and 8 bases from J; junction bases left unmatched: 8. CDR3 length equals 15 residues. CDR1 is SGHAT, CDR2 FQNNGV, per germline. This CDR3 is CASSFLDRGLPEAFF. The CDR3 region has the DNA TGTGCCAGCAGCTTTTTGGACAGGGGGCTGCCCGAAGCTTTCTTT. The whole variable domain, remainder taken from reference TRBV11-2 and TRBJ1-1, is EAGVAQSPRYKIIEKRQSVAFWCNPISGHATLYWYQQILGQGPKLLIQFQNNGVVDDSQLPKDRFSAERLKGVDSTLKIQPAKLEDSAVYLCASSFLDRGLPEAFFGQGTRLTVV.

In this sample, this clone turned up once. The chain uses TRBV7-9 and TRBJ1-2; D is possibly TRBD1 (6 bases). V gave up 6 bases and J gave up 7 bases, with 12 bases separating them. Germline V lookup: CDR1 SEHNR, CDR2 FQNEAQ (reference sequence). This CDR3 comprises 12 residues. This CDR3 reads CASRATGSGYTF. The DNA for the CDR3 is TGTGCCAGCAGGGCAACAGGGTCTGGCTACACCTTC.

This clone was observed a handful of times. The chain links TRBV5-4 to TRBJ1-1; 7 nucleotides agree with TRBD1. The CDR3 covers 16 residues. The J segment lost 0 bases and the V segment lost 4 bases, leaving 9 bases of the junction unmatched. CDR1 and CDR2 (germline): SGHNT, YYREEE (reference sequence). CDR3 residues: CASSPKGDRLNTEAFF. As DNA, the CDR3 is TGTGCCAGCAGCCCCAAGGGGGACAGACTGAACACTGAAGCTTTCTTT. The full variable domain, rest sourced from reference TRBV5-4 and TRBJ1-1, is ETGVTQSPTHLIKTRGQQVTLRCSSQSGHNTVSWYQQALGQGPQFIFQYYREEENGRGNFPPRFSGLQFPNYSSELNVNALELDDSALYLCASSPKGDRLNTEAFFGQGTRLTVV.

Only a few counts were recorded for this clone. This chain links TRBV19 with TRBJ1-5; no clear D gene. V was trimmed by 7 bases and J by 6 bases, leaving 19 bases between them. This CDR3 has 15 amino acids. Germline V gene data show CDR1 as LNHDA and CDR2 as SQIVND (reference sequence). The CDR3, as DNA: TGTGCCAGTAAACGGGGAATGCTACAAGGTCAGCCCCAGCATTTT. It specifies CASKRGMLQGQPQHF.

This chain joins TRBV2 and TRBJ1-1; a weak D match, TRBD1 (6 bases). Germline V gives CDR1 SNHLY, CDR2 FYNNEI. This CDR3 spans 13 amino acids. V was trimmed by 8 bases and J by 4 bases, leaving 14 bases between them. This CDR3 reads CASRDTKPTEAFF. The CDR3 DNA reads TGTGCCAGCCGGGACACCAAACCCACTGAAGCTTTCTTT.

The CDR3 reads CASSQDLSGYYEQYF. CDR3 DNA: TGTGCCAGCAGCCAAGATCTTTCAGGCTACTACGAGCAGTACTTC. The J gene is TRBJ2-7, the V gene TRBV4-2; D not certain. The length of the CDR3 is 15 residues. The germline CDR1 and CDR2 sequences are LGHNA and YNFKEQ. V was trimmed by 0 bases and J by 3 bases, leaving 12 bases between them.

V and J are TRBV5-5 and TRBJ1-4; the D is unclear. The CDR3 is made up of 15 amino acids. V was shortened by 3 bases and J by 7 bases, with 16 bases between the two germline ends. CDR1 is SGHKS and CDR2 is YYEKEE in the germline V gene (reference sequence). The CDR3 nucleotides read TGTGCCAGCAGCTCTGGTCCCCGGGAAGGTGAAAAACTGTTTTTT. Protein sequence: CASSSGPREGEKLFF.

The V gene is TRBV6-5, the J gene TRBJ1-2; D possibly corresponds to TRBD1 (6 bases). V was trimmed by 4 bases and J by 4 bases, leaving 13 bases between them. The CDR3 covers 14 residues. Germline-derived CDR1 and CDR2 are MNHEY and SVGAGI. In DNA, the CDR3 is TGTGCCAGCAGTTTTTCAAGGACAGCCTATGGCTACACCTTC. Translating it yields CASSFSRTAYGYTF.

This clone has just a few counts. The CDR3 loop is CASSLSPSSGPITGELFF. Here the CDR3 DNA reads TGTGCCAGCAGCTTAAGCCCTTCTAGCGGGCCTATCACCGGGGAGCTGTTTTTT. This chain links TRBV7-9 with TRBJ2-2; 8 bases match TRBD2. CDR1 is SEHNR, CDR2 FQNEAQ, per germline (reference sequence). This CDR3 comprises 18 residues. V shed 2 bases and J 4 bases; nucleotides not matched to a gene: 12.

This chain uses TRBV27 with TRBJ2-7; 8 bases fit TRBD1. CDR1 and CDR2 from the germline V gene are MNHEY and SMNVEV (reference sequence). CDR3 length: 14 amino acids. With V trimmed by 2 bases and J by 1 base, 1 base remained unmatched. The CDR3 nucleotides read TGTGCCAGCAGTTTACGACAGGGGTCCTACGAGCAGTACTTC. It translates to CASSLRQGSYEQYF.

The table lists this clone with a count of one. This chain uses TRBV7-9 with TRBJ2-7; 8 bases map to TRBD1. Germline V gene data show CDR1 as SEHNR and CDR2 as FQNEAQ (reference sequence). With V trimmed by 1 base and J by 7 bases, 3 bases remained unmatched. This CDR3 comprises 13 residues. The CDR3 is CASSLVGDREQYF. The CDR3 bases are TGTGCCAGCAGCTTAGTAGGGGACAGGGAGCAGTACTTC.

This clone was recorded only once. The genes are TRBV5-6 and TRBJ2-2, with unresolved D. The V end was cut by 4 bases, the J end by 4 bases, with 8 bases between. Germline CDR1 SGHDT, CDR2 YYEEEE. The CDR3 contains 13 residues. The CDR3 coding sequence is TGTGCCAGCAGCCCCGGTGGCACCGGGGAGCTGTTTTTT. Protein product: CASSPGGTGELFF.

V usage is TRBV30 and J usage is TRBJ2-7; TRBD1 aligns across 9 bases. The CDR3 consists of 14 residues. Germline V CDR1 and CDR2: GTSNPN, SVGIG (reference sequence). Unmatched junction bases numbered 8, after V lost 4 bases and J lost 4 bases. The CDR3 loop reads CAWNLDRGMYEQYF. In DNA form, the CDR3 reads TGTGCCTGGAACCTCGACAGGGGGATGTACGAGCAGTACTTC.

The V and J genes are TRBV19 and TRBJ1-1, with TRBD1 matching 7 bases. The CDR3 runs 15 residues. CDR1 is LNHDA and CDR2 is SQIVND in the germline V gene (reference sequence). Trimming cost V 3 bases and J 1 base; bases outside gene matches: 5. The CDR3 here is CASSISRQGNTEAFF. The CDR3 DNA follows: TGTGCCAGTAGTATTAGTAGACAGGGGAACACTGAAGCTTTCTTT.

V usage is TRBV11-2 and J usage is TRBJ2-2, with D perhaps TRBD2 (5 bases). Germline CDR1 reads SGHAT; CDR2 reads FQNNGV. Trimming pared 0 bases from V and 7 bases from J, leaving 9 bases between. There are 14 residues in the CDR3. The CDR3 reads CASSLDPGYGELFF. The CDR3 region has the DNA TGTGCCAGCAGCTTAGATCCGGGGTACGGGGAGCTGTTTTTT.

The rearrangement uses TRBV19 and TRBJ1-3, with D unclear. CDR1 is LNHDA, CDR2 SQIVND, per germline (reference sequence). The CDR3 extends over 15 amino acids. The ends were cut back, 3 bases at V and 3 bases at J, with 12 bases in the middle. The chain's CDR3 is CASSIGGFGGNTIYF. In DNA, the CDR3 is TGTGCCAGTAGTATCGGAGGGTTCGGTGGAAACACCATATATTTT.

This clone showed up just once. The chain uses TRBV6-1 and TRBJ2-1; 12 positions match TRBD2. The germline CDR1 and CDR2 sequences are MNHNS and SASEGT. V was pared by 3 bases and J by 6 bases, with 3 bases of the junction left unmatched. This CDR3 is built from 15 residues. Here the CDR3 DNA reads TGTGCCAGCAGTGATCCTAGCGGGGGGGCCAATGAGCAGTTCTTC. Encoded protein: CASSDPSGGANEQFF.

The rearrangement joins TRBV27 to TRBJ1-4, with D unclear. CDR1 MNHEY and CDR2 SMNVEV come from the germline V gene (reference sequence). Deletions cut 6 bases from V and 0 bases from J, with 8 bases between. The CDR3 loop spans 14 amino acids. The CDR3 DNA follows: TGTGCCAGCAGCAGGATTACAACTAATGAAAAACTGTTTTTT. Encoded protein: CASSRITTNEKLFF. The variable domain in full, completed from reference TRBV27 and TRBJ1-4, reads EAQVTQNPRYLITVTGKKLTVTCSQNMNHEYMSWYRQDPGLGLRQIYYSMNVEVTDKGDVPEGYKVSRKEKRNFPLILESPSPNQTSLYFCASSRITTNEKLFFGSGTQLSVL.

The CDR3 coding sequence is TGTGCCAGCGGACCCCTTGGGGAGGGGAAGAAAGAGTTCTTC. It encodes CASGPLGEGKKEFF. The chain is built from TRBV6-6 and TRBJ2-1; 7 nucleotides line up with TRBD2. The germline gives CDR1 MNHNY, CDR2 SVGAGI (reference sequence). Losses at the gene ends were 8 bases for V and 14 bases for J; bases not matched to a gene: 18. The CDR3 has 14 amino acids.

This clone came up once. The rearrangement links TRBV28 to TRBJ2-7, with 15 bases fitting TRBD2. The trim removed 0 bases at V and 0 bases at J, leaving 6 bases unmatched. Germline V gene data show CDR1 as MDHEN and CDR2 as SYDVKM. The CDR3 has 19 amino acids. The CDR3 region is CASSLWWTSGRESSYEQYF. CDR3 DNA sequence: TGTGCCAGCAGTTTATGGTGGACTAGCGGGAGGGAGAGCTCCTACGAGCAGTACTTC.

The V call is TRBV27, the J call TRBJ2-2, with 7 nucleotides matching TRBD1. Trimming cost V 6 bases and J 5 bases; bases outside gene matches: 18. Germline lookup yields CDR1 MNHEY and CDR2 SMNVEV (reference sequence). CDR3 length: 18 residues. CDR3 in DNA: TGTGCCAGCAGCCGACCGACAGGGCGAAAGGTTGGGACCGGGGAGCTGTTTTTT. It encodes CASSRPTGRKVGTGELFF.

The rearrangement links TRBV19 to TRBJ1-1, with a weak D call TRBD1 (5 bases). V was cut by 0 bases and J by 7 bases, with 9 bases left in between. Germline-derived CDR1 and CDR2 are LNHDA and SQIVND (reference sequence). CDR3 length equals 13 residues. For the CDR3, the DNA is TGTGCCAGTAGTATAGATCTCGGGGGTGAAGCTTTCTTT. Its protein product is CASSIDLGGEAFF.

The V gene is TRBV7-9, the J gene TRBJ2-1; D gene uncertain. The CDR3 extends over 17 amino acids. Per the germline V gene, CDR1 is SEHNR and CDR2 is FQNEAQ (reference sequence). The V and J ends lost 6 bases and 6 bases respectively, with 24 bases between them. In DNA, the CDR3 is TGTGCCAGCAGTTCGCGCCGCTCCCCATCCCTTATCAATGAGCAGTTCTTC. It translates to CASSSRRSPSLINEQFF.

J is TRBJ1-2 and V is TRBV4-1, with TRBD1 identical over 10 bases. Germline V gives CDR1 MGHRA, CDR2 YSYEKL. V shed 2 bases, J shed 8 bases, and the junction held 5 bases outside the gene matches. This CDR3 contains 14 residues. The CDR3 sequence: CASSQRQGAQGYTF. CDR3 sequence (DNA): TGCGCCAGCAGCCAAAGACAGGGGGCGCAGGGCTACACCTTC.

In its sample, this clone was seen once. The CDR3 nucleotides are TGTGCCAGCAGAAAGGGAGTGCCCCAGCATTTT. The encoded protein is CASRKGVPQHF. The chain is built from TRBV2 and TRBJ1-5; D not certain. CDR3 length equals 11 residues. V shed 6 bases and J shed 9 bases, with 9 bases lying between them. CDR1 and CDR2 from the germline V gene are SNHLY and FYNNEI.

CDR3: CASSLAGVMYNEQFF. The DNA of the CDR3 is TGTGCCAGCAGCTTAGCGGGAGTAATGTACAATGAGCAGTTCTTC. The genes are TRBV11-2 and TRBJ2-1, with D tentatively TRBD2 (6 bases). The CDR3 contains 15 residues. V lost 1 base and J lost 4, with 11 bases in between. CDR1 is SGHAT, CDR2 FQNNGV, per germline.

This chain's CDR3 is CASSLRGGEGNQPQHF. The CDR3 nucleotides read TGCGCCAGCAGCTTGAGGGGGGGCGAGGGCAATCAGCCCCAGCATTTT. This chain uses TRBV5-1 with TRBJ1-5, with a possible D match to TRBD1 (6 bases). The CDR3 has 16 amino acids. Trimming left V 1 base short and J 2 bases short, with 13 bases between. The germline V gene encodes CDR1 SGHRS and CDR2 YFSETQ.